This T cell receptor (beta chain) appears in the sequencing data of a study of blood T cell repertoires in COVID-19. Background on the study: Italy, Spain and the United States were the sources of the convalescent and acute COVID-19 samples. PBMCs, B-cell-depleted T cells, or T cells were the source of the cDNA or gDNA that made up the material.

Assay used: immunoSEQ multiplex PCR; TCRdb lists only in-frame clones, some missing. The sample records some 97,000 clones, 70% to 90% being singletons. This clonotype was sampled from a human donor in a cohort sampled during active COVID-19. The sequenced sample consisted of peripheral blood.

In DNA, the CDR3 is TGTGCCAGCAGCACGGGACAGCCGAACACTGAAGCTTTCTTT. Protein sequence: CASSTGQPNTEAFF. The chain joins TRBV7-2 to TRBJ1-1; 7 nucleotides agree with TRBD1. In germline, CDR1 is SGHTA, CDR2 FQGNSA. V dropped 5 bases and J dropped 1; count of bases not matched to a gene: 4. CDR3 length: 14 residues.